One T cell receptor beta chain is described in this entry. Its antigen is currently unknown. This record belongs to a study of blood T cells in healthy people across ages. The study's findings and limits: Observed TCR beta diversity showed a strong correlation with the percentage of naive T cells as measured by flow cytometry. Any conclusive comparison of naive versus antigen-experienced cells was prevented by using unsorted PBMCs.

With a J-beta primer mix and a sample-barcoded 5' primer, a second PCR ran about 7 to 12 cycles. TCRdb called the 5' RACE reads again in MiXCR, with one record for every CDR3 protein. The sample includes roughly 800,000 distinct CDR3 sequences, around a quarter seen only once; the top ten take around 3.6%. V lost 7 bases to trimming and J lost 2 bases; unmatched junction nucleotides: 8. Germline loops: CDR1 SQVTM, CDR2 ANQGSEA. The CDR3 sequence is 14 residues long. These same records also appear under a second study, on T cells of mothers and their children. That study reports: Nobody spotted any persistent microchimeric T cell clones.

The chain is built from TRBV29-1 and TRBJ2-7, with 10 bases identical to TRBD2. Material for sequencing was blood. The clonotype was recovered from a boy under 18 in good health. The CDR3 reads CSGLSGGGTYEQYF. CDR3 nucleotide sequence: TGCAGCGGGCTAAGCGGGGGGGGTACCTACGAGCAGTACTTC.